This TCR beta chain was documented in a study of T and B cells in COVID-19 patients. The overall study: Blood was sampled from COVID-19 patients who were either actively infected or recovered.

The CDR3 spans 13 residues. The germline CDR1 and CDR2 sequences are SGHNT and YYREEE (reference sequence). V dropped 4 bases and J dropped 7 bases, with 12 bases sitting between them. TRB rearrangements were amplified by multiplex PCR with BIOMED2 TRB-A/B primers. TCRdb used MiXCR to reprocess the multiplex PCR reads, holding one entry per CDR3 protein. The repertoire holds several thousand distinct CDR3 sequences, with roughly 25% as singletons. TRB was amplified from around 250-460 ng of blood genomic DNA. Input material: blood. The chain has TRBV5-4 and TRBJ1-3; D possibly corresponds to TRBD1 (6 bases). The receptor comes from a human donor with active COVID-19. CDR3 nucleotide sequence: TGTGCCAGCAGCGCCGGACAGAGCAACACCATATATTTT. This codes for CASSAGQSNTIYF.